The 21 T cell receptor beta chains reported below all come from one sample, sequenced in a study of identical twins. One entry per CDR3 protein results from TCRdb running MiXCR on the 5' RACE reads. Of around 450,000 distinct CDR3 sequences detected, 12% to 15% appear once; the ten largest clones hold about 0.54%. The sample also formed part of further work on yellow fever vaccine responses in identical twins.

Sequencing was performed on CD4+ T cells sorted from blood. These receptors were taken from a woman younger than 35 in good health.

The chain couples TRBV5-5 to TRBJ2-7, with TRBD2 identical over 8 bases. Germline trimming cut 2 bases from V and 6 bases from J; bases unmatched to any gene: 7. CDR1 is SGHKS, CDR2 YYEKEE, per germline (reference sequence). The CDR3 runs 14 residues. Here the CDR3 DNA reads TGTGCCAGCAGCTTAGTGACTAGCGTAGGCGAGCAGTACTTC. This translates into CASSLVTSVGEQYF.

This chain uses TRBV12-3 or TRBV12-4 with TRBJ2-7; 11 bases agree with TRBD2. This CDR3 is built from 15 residues. V lost 5 bases to trimming and J lost 4 bases; unmatched junction nucleotides: 7. Here the CDR3 reads CASSRSGTSGYEQYF. The CDR3 bases are TGTGCCAGCAGTCGGTCCGGGACTAGCGGATACGAGCAGTACTTC.

The chain has TRBV19 and TRBJ2-7; the D call may be TRBD1 or TRBD2 (6 bases each). Germline V gives CDR1 LNHDA, CDR2 SQIVND (reference sequence). Between the trimmed V and J ends, which lost 7 bases and 4 bases, there was a span of 26 bases. The CDR3 length is 17 residues. The CDR3 region has the DNA TGTGCCAGTACCCAAGGAGAGGGGGGCCTAAGTTGGTACGAGCAGTACTTC. This translates into CASTQGEGGLSWYEQYF. The full variable domain, its missing parts supplied by reference TRBV19 and TRBJ2-7, is DGGITQSPKYLFRKEGQNVTLSCEQNLNHDAMYWYRQDPGQGLRLIYYSQIVNDFQKGDIAEGYSVSREKKESFPLTVTSAQKNPTAFYLCASTQGEGGLSWYEQYFGPGTRLTVT.

This clonotype was detected ten times or more. The gene calls are TRBV2 and TRBJ2-7; D unclear. The V and J ends lost 8 bases and 2 bases respectively, with 4 bases between them. Germline lookup yields CDR1 SNHLY and CDR2 FYNNEI. This CDR3 has 10 amino acids. The CDR3 DNA reads TGTGCCAGCGGGACCTACGAGCAGTACTTC. This codes for CASGTYEQYF.

This clonotype was observed a few times. The V gene is TRBV28, the J gene TRBJ2-7; a weak D match, TRBD1 (6 bases). V was cut by 6 bases and J by 7 bases, with 19 bases left in between. CDR1 and CDR2 from the germline V gene are MDHEN and SYDVKM. CDR3 size: 14 residues. As DNA, the CDR3 is TGTGCCAGCAGCCGTCTCCCTCAGGGGCGTGAGCAGTACTTC. It encodes CASSRLPQGREQYF.

The chain uses TRBV29-1 and TRBJ2-3; D call uncertain. V was shortened by 6 bases and J by 2 bases, with 12 bases between the two germline ends. CDR1 is SQVTM, CDR2 ANQGSEA, per germline. This CDR3 spans 13 amino acids. In DNA form, the CDR3 reads TGCAGCGTCTTCGCCCCTTTCACAGATACGCAGTATTTT. It codes for CSVFAPFTDTQYF.

This clonotype was counted a few times. Here the CDR3 reads CAITEREGNTEAFF. The DNA for the CDR3 is TGTGCCATCACCGAGAGGGAGGGCAATACTGAAGCTTTCTTT. The chain recombines TRBV10-3 with TRBJ1-1, with D uncertain. Germline CDR1 and CDR2: ENHRY and SYGVKD. There are 14 residues in the CDR3. V was trimmed by 7 bases and J by 5 bases, leaving 17 bases between them.

The V gene is TRBV28, the J gene TRBJ2-7; tentative D call: TRBD2 (5 bases). CDR3 length: 15 amino acids. V was shortened by 7 bases and J by 3 bases, with 19 bases between the two germline ends. Looked up from germline, CDR1 is MDHEN and CDR2 is SYDVKM. The CDR3 bases are TGTGCCAGCACGAGTTCCACCATGGGGAGCTACGAGCAGTACTTC. Translating it yields CASTSSTMGSYEQYF.

The genes are TRBV5-4 and TRBJ1-1; perhaps TRBD1 as D (6 bases). Germline V gene data show CDR1 as SGHNT and CDR2 as YYREEE (reference sequence). The CDR3 is 16 residues long. The V end lost 7 bases, the J end lost 4 bases, and 23 bases lay between the germline ends. Written as DNA, the CDR3 is TGTGCCAGCGGTGTTGGGTTACAGGGCCCAGGCACTGAAGCTTTCTTT. It is translated as CASGVGLQGPGTEAFF.

This clonotype was observed a handful of times. The V and J genes are TRBV6-5 and TRBJ2-6; the D is unclear. Germline CDR1 MNHEY, CDR2 SVGAGI. CDR3 length: 17 residues. Trimming left V 0 bases short and J 0 bases short, with 9 bases between. CDR3 bases: TGTGCCAGCAGTTACTCTGGAGTAAGCTCTGGGGCCAACGTCCTGACTTTC. It translates to CASSYSGVSSGANVLTF.

Written as DNA, the CDR3 is TGTGCCAGCAGTTACTCGCCGTCCAAGCGGGGCAACTACAATGAGCAGTTCTTC. Its protein product is CASSYSPSKRGNYNEQFF. The J gene is TRBJ2-1, the V gene TRBV6-2 or TRBV6-3; 7 nucleotides line up with TRBD2. CDR3 length equals 18 residues. The germline gives CDR1 MNHEY, CDR2 SVGEGT. V was pared by 0 bases and J by 3 bases, with 11 bases of the junction left unmatched.

This clonotype showed up just a few times. This sequence joins TRBV6-5 and TRBJ1-5; D is perhaps TRBD1 (5 bases). The V gene's germline CDR1 is MNHEY and CDR2 SVGAGI. The CDR3 totals 15 residues. With 3 bases removed from V and 4 bases from J, the gap between germline ends came to 13 bases. CDR3 in DNA: TGTGCCAGCAGTTATGAAAGTGGGGGAAATCAGCCCCAGCATTTT. Translating it yields CASSYESGGNQPQHF.

This clonotype was counted only a few times. This rearrangement joins TRBV9 to TRBJ2-3; D not resolved. CDR3 length: 13 residues. CDR1 and CDR2 (germline): SGDLS, YYNGEE. The V end lost 3 bases, the J end lost 8 bases, and 13 bases lay between the germline ends. Here the CDR3 reads CASSGNSPATQYF. CDR3 in DNA: TGTGCCAGCAGCGGGAATTCTCCTGCTACGCAGTATTTT.

The chain carries TRBV5-1 and TRBJ2-1; 12 nucleotides match TRBD2. CDR1 SGHRS and CDR2 YFSETQ come from the germline V gene. The CDR3 contains 14 residues. Germline trimming cut 3 bases from V and 5 bases from J; bases unmatched to any gene: 0. The CDR3 bases are TGCGCCAGCAGCTGGACTAGCGGGGACAATGAGCAGTTCTTC. Translation gives CASSWTSGDNEQFF. The variable domain in full, completed from reference TRBV5-1 and TRBJ2-1, reads KAGVTQTPRYLIKTRGQQVTLSCSPISGHRSVSWYQQTPGQGLQFLFEYFSETQRNKGNFPGRFSGRQFSNSRSEMNVSTLELGDSALYLCASSWTSGDNEQFFGPGTRLTVL.

The gene calls are TRBV11-3 and TRBJ2-3; D is possibly TRBD2 (6 bases). Trimming took 5 bases from V and 5 from J, leaving 14 bases between them. Germline assignment: CDR1 SGHNT and CDR2 YENEEA. This CDR3 has 14 residues. CDR3 in DNA: TGTGCCAGCAGCCGTGGGGGGAAAGGAGATACGCAGTATTTT. Protein sequence: CASSRGGKGDTQYF. The variable domain in full, completed from reference TRBV11-3 and TRBJ2-3, reads EAGVVQSPRYKIIEKKQPVAFWCNPISGHNTLYWYLQNLGQGPELLIRYENEEAVDDSQLPKDRFSAERLKGVDSTLKIQPAELGDSAVYLCASSRGGKGDTQYFGPGTRLTVL.

For this clonotype: Since a much larger clone is just one base distant, this may be a read error. This chain connects TRBV24-1 to TRBJ2-3; 7 bases are a match to TRBD1. From germline, CDR1 is KGHDR and CDR2 SFDVKD. V dropped 9 bases and J dropped 14; count of bases not matched to a gene: 10. The CDR3 is 11 residues long. The CDR3 DNA reads as TGTGCCACCGGCGCCGGGACAGCCCGGTATTTT. This codes for CATGAGTARYF.

This clonotype was detected a few times. CDR3 bases: TGCGCCAGCCACCGGGGAGCGGGAGAACTCTATGAGCAGTTCTTC. It yields the protein CASHRGAGELYEQFF. The chain couples TRBV5-1 to TRBJ2-1, with TRBD2 identical over 8 bases. The CDR3 has 15 residues. The germline CDR1 and CDR2 sequences are SGHRS and YFSETQ. Trimming removed 7 bases from V and 8 bases from J; junction bases left unmatched: 14.

The rearrangement links TRBV10-3 to TRBJ2-5; 9 bases align to TRBD1. Germline-derived CDR1 and CDR2 are ENHRY and SYGVKD. J lost 1 base, V lost 6 bases, and 3 bases had no gene match. The CDR3 covers 14 residues. CDR3 sequence reads: CAIRGTGSQETQYF. CDR3 DNA sequence: TGTGCCATCAGGGGGACAGGGTCCCAAGAGACCCAGTACTTC.

V is TRBV7-2 and J is TRBJ1-1; the D is unclear. The CDR3 totals 16 residues. Per germline, CDR1 SGHTA and CDR2 FQGNSA. Deletions cut 0 bases from V and 4 bases from J, with 15 bases between. This CDR3 reads CASSLASGVISTEAFF. Here the CDR3 DNA reads TGTGCCAGCAGCTTAGCTTCTGGGGTTATCAGCACTGAAGCTTTCTTT.

V is TRBV6-6 and J is TRBJ2-1; D may be TRBD2 (5 bases). The ends were cut back, 2 bases at V and 7 bases at J, with 6 bases in the middle. The CDR3 spans 12 residues. CDR1 is MNHNY, CDR2 SVGAGI, per germline (reference sequence). In DNA, the CDR3 is TGTGCCAGCAGTTACACGGGGAATGAGCAGTTCTTC. This codes for CASSYTGNEQFF.

This clonotype has only a few counts. This rearrangement joins TRBV15 to TRBJ2-5; D might be TRBD1 or TRBD2, each matching 5 bases. The germline gives CDR1 LNHNV, CDR2 YYDKDF (reference sequence). The CDR3 is 15 amino acids. Trimming took 0 bases from V and 2 from J, leaving 10 bases between them. Written as DNA, the CDR3 is TGTGCCACCAGCAGAGATTCGGGGCGGCAAGAGACCCAGTACTTC. This sequence encodes CATSRDSGRQETQYF.